The rows below give T cell receptor beta chains drawn from one sample of a study of shared clonotypes between healthy human individuals. Assay used: immunoSEQ multiplex PCR; TCRdb lists only in-frame clones, some missing. The table shows about 650,000 clones, with around 95% occurring only once. What was sequenced was naive CD8+ T cells sorted from blood. These receptors came from a woman aged 30 to 39 in good health. Both conserved end residues are part of each CDR3. A D gene is named only where the DNA matches it firmly. Expanded clones get a size class; other rows say once, few or many, or leave the size out.

D gene	clone size	V gene	J gene	CDR3 protein	CDR3 DNA
.	.	TRBV28	TRBJ2-7	CASSLLLSGVKSLEQYF	TGTGCCAGCAGTTTATTGTTATCTGGGGTTAAAAGTCTAGAGCAGTACTTC
TRBD1	.	TRBV9	TRBJ2-7	CASSAKGTGKYEQYF	TGTGCCAGCAGCGCCAAGGGGACAGGGAAATACGAGCAGTACTTC
TRBD2	.	TRBV5-1	TRBJ2-1	CASSLAGLAGTDRFLRSGYEQFF	TGCGCCAGCAGCTTGGCGGGACTAGCGGGTACCGACCGGTTCCTCCGGTCGGGGTATGAGCAGTTCTTC
.	.	TRBV19	TRBJ1-5	CASSIGSRYSNQPQHF	TGTGCCAGTAGTATAGGCAGCCGTTATAGCAATCAGCCCCAGCATTTT
.	.	TRBV7-8	TRBJ2-7	CASSYEVESYEQYF	TGTGCCAGCAGCTATGAAGTAGAAAGCTACGAGCAGTACTTC
.	.	TRBV28	TRBJ2-1	CASSRTDYNEQFF	TGTGCCAGCAGTAGGACAGATTACAATGAGCAGTTCTTC
TRBD2	.	TRBV15	TRBJ2-1	CATSRLAGGLYNEQFF	TGTGCCACCAGCAGACTAGCGGGGGGTCTCTACAATGAGCAGTTCTTC
.	.	TRBV7-9	TRBJ1-2	CASSPVNYGYTF	TGTGCCAGCAGCCCCGTGAACTATGGCTACACCTTC
.	.	TRBV15	TRBJ2-5	CATRGGETQYF	TGTGCCACCAGAGGGGGAGAGACCCAGTACTTC
.	once	TRBV30	TRBJ1-4	CASLGGRGEKLFF	TGTGCCAGCCTTGGGGGGCGGGGTGAAAAACTGTTTTTT
TRBD2	.	TRBV6-4	TRBJ2-1	CASSEPGLAGGVLVDEQFF	TGTGCCAGCAGTGAACCGGGACTAGCGGGAGGCGTCCTGGTCGATGAGCAGTTCTTC
TRBD1	once	TRBV29-1	TRBJ2-5	CSVDAGTAQETQYF	TGCAGCGTTGATGCCGGGACAGCCCAAGAGACCCAGTACTTC
TRBD1	.	TRBV10-3	TRBJ2-1	CAISSGQAIYGDEQFF	TGTGCCATCAGTTCGGGACAGGCGATATACGGTGATGAGCAGTTCTTC
.	.	TRBV28	TRBJ1-1	CASSSIGNTEAFF	TGTGCCAGCAGTTCCATCGGGAACACTGAAGCTTTCTTT
TRBD1	.	TRBV28	TRBJ2-7	CASRPRGTGDEQYF	TGTGCCAGCAGGCCTAGAGGGACAGGGGACGAGCAGTACTTC
.	.	TRBV10-3	TRBJ2-7	CAISESGESYYEQYF	TGTGCCATCAGTGAGTCAGGGGAGTCTTACTACGAGCAGTACTTC
TRBD2	once	TRBV6-1	TRBJ2-7	CASSQLAGLYEQYF	TGTGCCAGCAGCCAGCTAGCGGGCCTCTACGAGCAGTACTTC
TRBD1	.	TRBV7-8	TRBJ1-2	CASSLTADRFYGYTF	TGTGCCAGCAGCTTAACCGCGGACAGGTTCTATGGCTACACCTTC
.	.	TRBV5-4	TRBJ2-1	CASSLVSVGSVGSEQFF	TGTGCCAGCAGCTTGGTTTCCGTGGGTAGCGTCGGATCTGAGCAGTTCTTC
.	.	TRBV7-9	TRBJ2-7	CASSSGTSSYEQYF	TGTGCCAGCAGCAGTGGTACAAGCTCCTACGAGCAGTACTTC
TRBD2	.	TRBV29-1	TRBJ2-1	CSAKAQTKTSGRFSYNEQFF	TGCAGCGCCAAAGCCCAGACTAAGACTAGCGGGAGGTTCTCCTACAATGAGCAGTTCTTC
.	.	TRBV19	TRBJ1-3	CASSIEEGRSSGNTIYF	TGTGCCAGTAGTATAGAGGAGGGACGGAGCTCTGGAAACACCATATATTTT
.	.	TRBV10-2	TRBJ2-3	CASSEGDTQYF	TGCGCCAGCAGTGAGGGAGATACGCAGTATTTT
.	.	TRBV9	TRBJ2-7	CASSGTGFEQYF	TGTGCCAGCAGCGGGACGGGTTTCGAGCAGTACTTC
TRBD1	once	TRBV4-2	TRBJ1-2	CASSQNGQDSYLSNYGYTF	TGTGCCAGCAGCCAAAACGGACAGGACAGCTACCTTTCTAACTATGGCTACACCTTC
.	.	TRBV7-9	TRBJ2-1	CASSYVRNEQFF	TGTGCCAGCAGCTATGTTAGAAATGAGCAGTTCTTC
.	.	TRBV4-2	TRBJ2-7	CASSQGIQTYEQYF	TGTGCCAGCAGCCAAGGGATTCAGACCTACGAGCAGTACTTC
.	.	TRBV5-6	TRBJ2-3	CASSLASWPDTQYF	TGTGCCAGCAGCTTGGCTTCCTGGCCAGATACGCAGTATTTT
.	.	TRBV10-3	TRBJ1-2	CAIKPTALNYGYTF	TGTGCCATCAAACCGACAGCATTAAACTATGGCTACACCTTC
TRBD2	.	TRBV28	TRBJ2-1	CASSPPTGGFGNNEQFF	TGTGCCAGCAGTCCTCCTACGGGGGGTTTTGGGAACAATGAGCAGTTCTTC
.	.	TRBV12-5	TRBJ1-1	CASGLGGISEAFF	TGTGCTAGTGGTTTGGGAGGAATTTCTGAAGCTTTCTTT
.	once	TRBV5-1	TRBJ2-3	CASSIDWDRDTQYF	TGCGCCAGCAGCATAGACTGGGATCGAGATACGCAGTATTTT
TRBD2	.	TRBV4-1	TRBJ2-7	CASSQEETSGEYYEQYF	TGCGCCAGCAGCCAAGAGGAGACTAGCGGAGAATACTACGAGCAGTACTTC
TRBD2	.	TRBV10-1	TRBJ2-3	CASSESGGRVTDTQYF	TGCGCCAGCAGTGAGTCCGGCGGGAGGGTCACAGATACGCAGTATTTT
.	.	TRBV29-1	TRBJ2-2	CSGGTWAGELFF	TGCAGCGGTGGGACGTGGGCCGGGGAGCTGTTTTTT
TRBD1	once	TRBV7-9	TRBJ1-2	CASSHPVTGSYGYTF	TGTGCCAGCAGCCACCCGGTGACAGGGTCGTATGGCTACACCTTC
.	once	TRBV10-3	TRBJ1-2	CAIPGRDYGYTF	TGTGCCATTCCCGGACGGGACTATGGCTACACCTTC
.	.	TRBV4-1	TRBJ2-1	CASRHISDDEQFF	TGCGCCAGCAGACACATTAGCGACGATGAGCAGTTCTTC
.	once	TRBV19	TRBJ2-1	CASSTTGLSYNEQFF	TGTGCCAGTAGTACTACAGGACTTTCCTACAATGAGCAGTTCTTC
.	.	TRBV7-9	TRBJ1-5	CASSSLRPERGGQPQHF	TGTGCCAGCAGCTCTTTACGACCCGAGCGCGGCGGTCAGCCCCAGCATTTT
.	.	TRBV9	TRBJ2-7	CASSVGDMNEQYF	TGTGCCAGCAGCGTAGGGGACATGAACGAGCAGTACTTC
TRBD2	once	TRBV6-5	TRBJ2-7	CASSYSSSGIYYEQYF	TGTGCCAGCAGTTACTCGAGTAGCGGGATCTACTACGAGCAGTACTTC
.	.	TRBV10-2	TRBJ1-2	CASSTGSLGYTF	TGCGCCAGCAGTACAGGGTCTCTCGGCTACACCTTC
TRBD1	.	TRBV29-1	TRBJ2-7	CSALGQGEGEQYF	TGCAGCGCCCTAGGACAGGGGGAAGGCGAGCAGTACTTC
.	few	TRBV15	TRBJ2-1	CATSTVDNEQFF	TGTGCCACCAGCACGGTAGATAATGAGCAGTTCTTC